This T cell receptor beta chain was obtained from a study of control samples from healthy donors and cancer patients. The CDR3 loop spans 16 amino acids. V was trimmed by 0 bases and J by 3 bases, leaving 14 bases between them. Germline V gives CDR1 SGHRS, CDR2 YFSETQ. The table came from immunoSEQ multiplex PCR; TCRdb's copy has only in-frame clones and leaves some out. The sample lists 250,000 to 300,000 clones, approximately 80% occurring once. The chain uses TRBV5-1 and TRBJ2-3; D unclear. Sequencing input: PBMCs. This TCR came from a woman aged 55 to 70 with lung cancer. CDR3 region: CASSLAVTAFTDTQYF. The CDR3 region has the DNA TGCGCCAGCAGCTTGGCCGTAACAGCCTTTACAGATACGCAGTATTTT.